This TCR beta chain was identified in a study of T cells after posttransplantation cyclophosphamide. Germline V gene data show CDR1 as SGHDN and CDR2 as FVKESK. The CDR3 totals 16 residues. Unmatched junction bases numbered 9, after V lost 0 bases and J lost 4 bases. This clone was found a few times. No antigen is known for it. Busulfan-fludarabine conditioning, marrow transplant, and cyclophosphamide on days +3 and +4 were administered. Study outcomes and limitations: Recipient CMV seropositivity and CMV reactivation strongly tracked TRB clonality.

Only in-frame clones appear in the TCRdb table, and some are missing; sequencing was by immunoSEQ multiplex PCR. This repertoire holds about 14,000 clones, and none appear only once. Material: PBMCs, obtained around 1,200 days after allogeneic stem cell transplant with posttransplant cyclophosphamide. V and J are TRBV14 and TRBJ2-7; TRBD2 matches at 7 bases. The receptor was isolated from a female patient aged 40-49 years who received an allogeneic stem cell transplant from a related donor, was CMV-positive, and had no GVHD. The graft donor may account for some of the T cells. For the CDR3, the DNA is TGTGCCAGCAGCCAAGATCCCGGCGGGGGACGTTACGAGCAGTACTTC. Translation: CASSQDPGGGRYEQYF.